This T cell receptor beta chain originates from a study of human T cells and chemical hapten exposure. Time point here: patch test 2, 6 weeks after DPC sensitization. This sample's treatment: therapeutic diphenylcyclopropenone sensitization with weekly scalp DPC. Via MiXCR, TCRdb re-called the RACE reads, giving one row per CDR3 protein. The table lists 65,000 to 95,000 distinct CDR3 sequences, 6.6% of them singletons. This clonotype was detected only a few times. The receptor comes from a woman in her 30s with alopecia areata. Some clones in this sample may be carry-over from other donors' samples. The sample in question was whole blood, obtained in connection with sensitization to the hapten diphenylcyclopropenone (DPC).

CDR3 region: CATSRDLTDYQPQHF. The DNA of the CDR3 is TGTGCCACCAGCAGAGATTTGACAGACTATCAGCCCCAGCATTTT. The chain joins TRBV15 to TRBJ1-5; D possibly corresponds to TRBD1 (5 bases). This CDR3 contains 15 residues. The germline V gene encodes CDR1 LNHNV and CDR2 YYDKDF (reference sequence). The germline V and J ends were trimmed by 0 bases and 5 bases, with 11 bases remaining between them. The whole variable domain, remainder taken from reference TRBV15 and TRBJ1-5, is DAMVIQNPRYQVTQFGKPVTLSCSQTLNHNVMYWYQQKSSQAPKLLFHYYDKDFNNEADTPDNFQSRRPNTSFCFLDIRSPGLGDTAMYLCATSRDLTDYQPQHFGDGTRLSIL.